Presented here are 28 T cell receptor beta chains from one specimen sequenced in a study of Graves' ophthalmopathy and Graves' hyperthyroidism. Amplifying from RNA transcripts, the study obtained TCR beta CDR3 regions. HTBI primers were employed in first-round RT-PCR, then a second-round multiplex PCR followed. TCRdb used MiXCR to reprocess the multiplex PCR reads, holding one entry per CDR3 protein. The table includes 200,000 to 250,000 distinct CDR3 sequences, around 30% detected once. What was sequenced was peripheral blood. The receptor source for this set is a man in his fifties with Graves' ophthalmopathy.

This clonotype was seen ten or more times. The V gene is TRBV6-6, the J gene TRBJ2-2; D is tentatively TRBD1 or TRBD2 (5 bases each). CDR1 MNHNY and CDR2 SVGAGI come from the germline V gene (reference sequence). CDR3 length: 15 residues. The V and J ends lost 2 bases and 4 bases respectively, with 11 bases between them. This chain's CDR3 is CASSYRGESTGELFF. The CDR3 region has the DNA TGTGCCAGCAGTTACCGGGGCGAGAGCACCGGGGAGCTGTTTTTT.

This clonotype was observed at least ten times. The chain is built from TRBV2 and TRBJ2-1, with TRBD2 matching 14 bases. J was trimmed by 9 bases and V by 7 bases; bases with no gene match: 8. Germline CDR1 is SNHLY and CDR2 is FYNNEI. CDR3 length equals 15 residues. CDR3 sequence: CASTTGLAGAVEQFF. The CDR3 DNA sequence: TGTGCCAGCACCACGGGACTAGCGGGAGCTGTTGAGCAGTTCTTC.

This chain uses TRBV11-3 with TRBJ2-2; 8 bases are a match to TRBD1. V lost 5 bases, J lost 7 bases, and 9 bases stayed unmatched. The CDR3 sequence is 15 residues long. Germline V gives CDR1 SGHNT, CDR2 YENEEA. CDR3 sequence reads: CASSPTDRVFGELFF. CDR3 nucleotides: TGTGCCAGCAGCCCGACGGACAGGGTTTTCGGGGAGCTGTTTTTT.

This clonotype was counted ten times or more. CDR3 sequence: CASSDGPGRPGSNQPQHF. CDR3 nucleotides: TGTGCCAGCAGTGACGGCCCAGGCCGTCCCGGGAGCAATCAGCCCCAGCATTTT. V is TRBV2 and J is TRBJ1-5; D is unclear. The CDR3 is 18 amino acids. V lost 3 bases and J 1 base, leaving 19 bases between the germline ends. Germline CDR1 and CDR2: SNHLY and FYNNEI.

The CDR3 sequence: CASGEDRGNQPQHF. The CDR3 coding sequence is TGTGCTAGTGGAGAAGACAGGGGCAATCAGCCCCAGCATTTT. The chain has TRBV12-5 and TRBJ1-5; TRBD1 agrees at 7 bases. Trimming removed 6 bases from V and 2 bases from J; junction bases left unmatched: 4. CDR3 size: 14 residues. The V gene's germline CDR1 is LGHNT and CDR2 FRNRAP.

The V call is TRBV11-2, the J call TRBJ1-1; 7 bases align to TRBD1. V was clipped by 5 bases and J by 5 bases; unmatched bases: 5. The CDR3 covers 13 residues. Germline V CDR1 and CDR2: SGHAT, FQNNGV. The CDR3 nucleotides read TGTGCCAGCAGCCTACAGGGGAGGACTGAAGCTTTCTTT. Its translation is CASSLQGRTEAFF.

This clonotype was picked up many times. CDR3 residues: CASSFSQMNTEAFF. CDR3 nucleotide sequence: TGTGCCAGCAGTTTTTCACAAATGAACACTGAAGCTTTCTTT. The chain joins TRBV12-3 or TRBV12-4 to TRBJ1-1; D unresolved. V shed 3 bases and J shed 0 bases, with 8 bases lying between them. The CDR3 is 14 residues long.

This clonotype was seen many times. The genes are TRBV6-4 and TRBJ2-3; D ambiguous. The germline V gene encodes CDR1 MRHNA and CDR2 SNTAGT. Trimming left V 6 bases short and J 1 base short, with 8 bases between. The CDR3 runs to 13 residues. The CDR3 is CASSAQGTDTQYF. CDR3 nucleotide sequence: TGTGCCAGCAGCGCGCAGGGCACAGATACGCAGTATTTT.

There are many counts of this clonotype. The rearrangement uses TRBV7-9 and TRBJ2-7; TRBD2 matches 10 bases. This CDR3 is built from 13 residues. CDR1 and CDR2 from the germline V gene are SEHNR and FQNEAQ (reference sequence). V lost 3 bases and J lost 7; bases outside the gene matches: 3. In DNA, the CDR3 is TGTGCCAGCAGCTTCCTAGCGGGAGCTGAGCAGTACTTC. Encoded protein: CASSFLAGAEQYF.

This clonotype has ten or more counts. The genes are TRBV6-2 or TRBV6-3 and TRBJ1-1, with TRBD1 as a possible D gene (5 bases). Germline V gene sequence: CDR1 MNHEY, CDR2 SVGEGT. This CDR3 is built from 16 residues. V lost 2 bases to trimming and J lost 0 bases, with 13 bases between them. CDR3 sequence reads: CASSYGAGRMNTEAFF. CDR3 nucleotides: TGTGCCAGCAGTTACGGGGCAGGGCGTATGAACACTGAAGCTTTCTTT.

This chain links TRBV6-5 with TRBJ2-5; 11 bases agree with TRBD1. There are 16 residues in the CDR3. V lost 0 bases and J lost 5; bases outside the gene matches: 5. Looked up from germline, CDR1 is MNHEY and CDR2 is SVGAGI. CDR3 residues: CASSYSRTGGGETQYF. Here the CDR3 DNA reads TGTGCCAGCAGTTACTCCCGGACAGGGGGCGGGGAGACCCAGTACTTC.

This clonotype was counted ten times or more. The CDR3 DNA sequence: TGTGCCAGCAGTAATCCACTAGAGGGGTTCTACAATCAGCCCCAGCATTTT. As protein: CASSNPLEGFYNQPQHF. The rearrangement joins TRBV28 to TRBJ1-5; tentative D call: TRBD1 (5 bases). Germline CDR1 MDHEN, CDR2 SYDVKM. CDR3 length: 17 amino acids. V lost 5 bases, J lost 3 bases, and 20 bases lay in between.

This sequence joins TRBV15 and TRBJ2-7, with 7 positions matching TRBD2. This CDR3 region has 17 residues. V gave up 1 base and J gave up 2 bases; unmatched junction bases: 11. Per germline, CDR1 LNHNV and CDR2 YYDKDF (reference sequence). CDR3 region: CATSRGISASGTYEQYF. The CDR3 bases are TGTGCCACCAGCAGAGGAATATCGGCTAGCGGAACCTACGAGCAGTACTTC.

This clonotype was seen at least ten times. The rearrangement links TRBV11-1 to TRBJ2-3; no clear D gene. The CDR3 spans 17 residues. Trimming stripped 2 bases from V and 1 base from J, with 16 bases between. CDR1 is SGHAT, CDR2 FQDESV, per germline (reference sequence). The CDR3 region is CASSLSRGYRGTDTQYF. CDR3 nucleotide sequence: TGTGCCAGCAGCTTAAGTAGAGGATATCGTGGCACAGATACGCAGTATTTT.

In this sample, this clonotype turned up many times. The rearrangement joins TRBV28 to TRBJ2-2; TRBD2 might be the D (5 bases). Trimming took off 1 base at V and 4 bases at J, with 7 bases between the two ends. Germline loops: CDR1 MDHEN, CDR2 SYDVKM. This CDR3 has 14 amino acids. The chain's CDR3 is CASSLYEGTGELFF. The CDR3 DNA is TGTGCCAGCAGTTTATACGAGGGCACCGGGGAGCTGTTTTTT.

In its sample, this clonotype was seen many times. The V gene is TRBV27, the J gene TRBJ1-5, with 11 positions matching TRBD1. Germline CDR1 MNHEY, CDR2 SMNVEV (reference sequence). The junction had 12 bases not matched to a gene; V was cut back by 10 bases and J by 4 bases. The CDR3 consists of 16 residues. The CDR3 sequence: CAILPGQGVWNQPQHF. CDR3 coding DNA: TGTGCCATCCTACCGGGACAGGGGGTTTGGAATCAGCCCCAGCATTTT.

This clonotype occurred many times. The chain has TRBV12-3 or TRBV12-4 and TRBJ2-5; 11 bases map to TRBD2. Losses at the gene ends were 6 bases for V and 5 bases for J; bases not matched to a gene: 8. The CDR3 runs to 15 residues. The CDR3 region is CASSLLAGDAETQYF. The CDR3 DNA follows: TGTGCCAGCAGCCTACTAGCGGGAGACGCGGAGACCCAGTACTTC.

This clonotype was seen only once. This chain joins TRBV6-1 and TRBJ1-5, with 12 bases matching TRBD1. The J segment lost 0 bases and the V segment lost 8 bases, leaving 5 bases of the junction unmatched. Germline loops: CDR1 MNHNS, CDR2 SASEGT. CDR3 length: 16 residues. This CDR3 is CASFGTGGGSNQPQHF. As DNA, the CDR3 is TGTGCCAGCTTTGGGACAGGGGGCGGTAGCAATCAGCCCCAGCATTTT.

This chain connects TRBV28 to TRBJ2-7; 8 nucleotides agree with TRBD1. There are 15 residues in the CDR3. The V gene end was trimmed by 8 bases and the J gene end by 6 bases; junction bases not matched to a gene: 15. Germline V gene data show CDR1 as MDHEN and CDR2 as SYDVKM. The CDR3 loop reads CASQPRRQGAGEQYF. The CDR3 region has the DNA TGTGCCAGCCAACCACGGCGGCAGGGGGCGGGCGAGCAGTACTTC.

This clonotype was picked up many times. V usage is TRBV6-5 and J usage is TRBJ1-1; 7 bases are a match to TRBD1. The V and J ends lost 4 bases and 5 bases, in that order; junction bases with no gene match: 7. The CDR3 consists of 14 residues. The germline CDR1 and CDR2 sequences are MNHEY and SVGAGI. The chain's CDR3 is CASSSGGGRTEAFF. In DNA form, the CDR3 reads TGTGCCAGCAGTTCAGGGGGGGGAAGGACTGAAGCTTTCTTT.

This sequence joins TRBV2 and TRBJ1-5; 12 nucleotides align to TRBD1. This CDR3 contains 15 residues. Unmatched junction bases numbered 13, after V lost 10 bases and J lost 9 bases. Germline lookup yields CDR1 SNHLY and CDR2 FYNNEI. The CDR3 coding sequence is TGTGCCACCTCCTCCGGGACAGGGGGCCTAGGGCCCCAGCATTTT. Amino acids: CATSSGTGGLGPQHF.

CDR3 coding DNA: TGCGCCAGCAGCTTGGACAGAATCCGCACTGAAGCTTTCTTT. Its translation is CASSLDRIRTEAFF. The chain joins TRBV5-1 to TRBJ1-1; no firm D call. Germline values: CDR1 SGHRS, CDR2 YFSETQ. The V gene lost 0 bases and the J gene lost 4 bases, with 10 bases spanning the gap. The CDR3 has 14 amino acids.

The chain couples TRBV6-5 to TRBJ1-1; D is undetermined. Germline V gene lookup returns CDR1 MNHEY and CDR2 SVGAGI. The CDR3 extends over 15 amino acids. Trimming cost V 0 bases and J 2 bases, with 10 bases left between them. The CDR3 sequence: CASSYSILENTEAFF. The CDR3 coding sequence is TGTGCCAGCAGTTACTCGATTCTCGAAAACACTGAAGCTTTCTTT.

V is TRBV2 and J is TRBJ2-7, with TRBD2 identical over 7 bases. The trim removed 1 base at V and 0 bases at J, leaving 6 bases unmatched. CDR3 size: 16 residues. CDR1 is SNHLY, CDR2 FYNNEI, per germline. CDR3 in amino acids: CASSEGRRELSYEQYF. CDR3 DNA: TGTGCCAGCAGTGAAGGTCGGCGGGAGCTCTCCTACGAGCAGTACTTC.

The V call is TRBV6-5, the J call TRBJ2-7; tentative D call: TRBD1 (6 bases). The CDR3 has 14 amino acids. The V end was cut by 2 bases, the J end by 6 bases, with 14 bases between. Germline V CDR1 and CDR2: MNHEY, SVGAGI. The CDR3 region is CASSYSARGSEQYF. The DNA of the CDR3 is TGTGCCAGCAGTTACAGCGCCAGGGGTTCCGAGCAGTACTTC.

The CDR3 bases are TGTGCCAGCAGCAAACGGGCCAACACCTACGAGCAGTACTTC. Amino acids: CASSKRANTYEQYF. This rearrangement joins TRBV6-1 to TRBJ2-7; D not certain. There are 14 residues in the CDR3. V shed 6 bases and J shed 2 bases, with 14 bases lying between them. Germline V gene lookup returns CDR1 MNHNS and CDR2 SASEGT.

This chain links TRBV2 with TRBJ2-7; D tentatively reads TRBD1 or TRBD2 (5 bases each). Germline CDR1 SNHLY, CDR2 FYNNEI. The CDR3 runs 13 residues. Trimming took off 3 bases at V and 6 bases at J, with 12 bases between the two ends. This CDR3 is CASSDVGGGEQYF. CDR3 coding DNA: TGTGCCAGCAGTGATGTTGGGGGTGGCGAGCAGTACTTC.

This clonotype was seen many times. This chain's CDR3 is CASSVLESTEAFF. CDR3 bases: TGTGCCAGCAGTGTTTTGGAGAGCACTGAAGCTTTCTTT. The chain has TRBV27 and TRBJ1-1; no firm D call. Germline-derived CDR1 and CDR2 are MNHEY and SMNVEV (reference sequence). V was clipped by 5 bases and J by 4 bases, with 11 bases between them. This CDR3 has 13 residues.